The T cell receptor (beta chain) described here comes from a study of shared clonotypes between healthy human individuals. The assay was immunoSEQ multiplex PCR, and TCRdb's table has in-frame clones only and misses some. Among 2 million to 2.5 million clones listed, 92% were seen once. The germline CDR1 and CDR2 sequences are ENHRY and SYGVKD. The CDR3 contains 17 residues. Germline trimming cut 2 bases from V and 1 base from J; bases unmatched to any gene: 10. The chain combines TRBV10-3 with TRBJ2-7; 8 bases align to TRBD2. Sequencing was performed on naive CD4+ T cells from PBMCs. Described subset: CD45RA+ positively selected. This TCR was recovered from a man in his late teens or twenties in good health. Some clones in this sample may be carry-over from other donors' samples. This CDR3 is CAISESYSGGISYEQYF. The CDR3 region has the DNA TGTGCCATCAGTGAGAGTTATTCGGGAGGGATTTCCTACGAGCAGTACTTC.